Given below is one T cell receptor (beta chain) in context. It has no known antigen specificity. It has no much larger one-base neighbor in the sample; base qualities were not kept. Genomic DNA was extracted from sorted cells for sequencing of the TCRbeta CDR3 region. TCRbeta CDR3 regions were sequenced using the immunoSEQ Assay. The clones in this table, taken by TCRdb from immuneACCESS, are in-frame only. Not every clone is retained; where verified, under half of the shortfall comes from an unresolved V gene, and the cause of the rest is unknown. The sample table shows tens of thousands of clones, and around 83% are seen once. The biggest ten clones account for 4% to 5% of the sample. Patients with autoimmune disease history or receiving systemic immunosuppression were excluded from the trial. Peripheral blood for TCR sequencing was collected from all dose cohorts at baseline, on cycle 4 day 1, and on cycle 7 day 1. Samples came from an open-label, multicenter, first-in-human phase I dose-escalation trial of ivuxolimab. Adults with locally advanced or metastatic head and neck squamous cell, hepatocellular, melanoma or renal cell carcinoma were enrolled in the trial. CD4+ and CD8+ T cells were sorted separately from peripheral blood before TCR sequencing.

This sample is part of a study of OX40 agonist ivuxolimab in advanced cancers. For the study in its entirety: The costimulatory receptor OX40 (CD134) was targeted by ivuxolimab, a fully human IgG2 agonistic monoclonal antibody. Partial responses were achieved by three dose-escalation patients, of whom one had hepatocellular carcinoma and two had cutaneous melanoma. Of the approximately 50 patients in dose escalation, some 20 had hepatocellular carcinoma, some 15 had melanoma, 9 had renal cell carcinoma and 9 had head and neck cancer. Prior anti-PD-1, anti-PD-L1 or anti-CTLA-4 therapy was permitted, and checkpoint inhibitors had been received by approximately 39% of dose-escalation patients. The monotherapy dose-escalation portion (N of about 49 patients) of the phase I ivuxolimab trial is reported in the paper. The point of sequencing TCRbeta in the periphery was to test whether ivuxolimab changed TCR sequence diversity and drove clonal T-cell expansion. A male proportion of around 83% and a mean age of approximately 60 years, ranging from 23 to 79, were recorded for the dose-escalation cohort. Intravenous ivuxolimab was administered to patients every 2 weeks at six dose levels: 0.01, 0.1, 0.3, 1.5, 3 and 10 mg/kg. Paper-wide results and their limitations: At doses of 0.1 to 3.0 mg/kg, clonal expansion of both CD4+ and CD8+ T cells in blood was seen between baseline and week 6. The antigen specificity of the peripheral T cells that underwent clonal expansion was not determined. Low levels of normalized T-cell clonal expansion were also shown by some nonresponding patients. In the 0.1-3.0 mg/kg groups, partial responders were among the patients with the lowest normalized peripheral clonal expansion, particularly in CD8+ T cells. On average, CD8+ T cells showed more expanded clones than CD4+ T cells after ivuxolimab.

This TCR came from an adult with an advanced solid tumor such as melanoma, head and neck, liver or kidney cancer. The source was CD4+ or CD8+ T cells sorted from blood, collected in a trial of the OX40 agonist ivuxolimab.

The CDR3 amino acid sequence is: CATSREMGEQFF. Read as DNA, the sequence is TGTGCCACCAGTCGCGAGATGGGTGAGCAGTTCTTC. This receptor chain uses TRBV15 and TRBJ2-1; the D gene cannot be named for sure. Looking up the germline V gene (reference sequence) yields CDR1 LNHNV and CDR2 YYDKDF. The CDR3, from cysteine to phenylalanine, totals 12 residues. Only CDR3 DNA is held: 36 bases, read in frame from base 1. The V and J ends are trimmed by 6 bases and 9 bases, leaving 12 bases between them.